The following is a T cell receptor (beta chain) sequence with its context. No base quality values were provided; no much bigger clone lies one nucleotide off. Thawed, overnight-rested PBMC were stained with GMM-loaded CD1B tetramer, a Live/Dead dye and anti-CD3, then sorted on a FACS Aria II. The CD1B tetramers were loaded with C32 glucose monomycolate that had been purified from Rhodococcus equi. Before cryopreservation, the PBMC used for tetramer sorting had been depleted of CD14-expressing monocytes as part of a separate study. Approximately 96,000 tetramer-negative cells were sorted from each donor and analyzed alongside the tetramer-positive cells. GMM-loaded CD1B tetramers were used to sort antigen-specific T cells from four healthy South African adults. Germline trimming: 1 base from V, 4 bases from J; junction bases outside gene matches: 6. CDR1 is given as SGDLS and CDR2 as YYNGEE, both from the germline V gene. Counted from cysteine to phenylalanine, this CDR3 has 16 amino acids. Kept here is only the CDR3 DNA, which spans 48 bases and is read in frame from base 1.

This entry comes from a study of T cells in tuberculosis (dated by TCRdb to 2016 to 2019). A note on the overall study: In the study, CD1B tetramers and high-throughput TCR immunosequencing were combined to characterize T cells specific for the mycobacterial lipid antigen glucose monomycolate (GMM). On the study overall, not on this receptor specifically: T cells that bind the CD1B-GMM tetramer with low affinity may have been missed by the stringent sort gate.

Because TCR-alpha and TCR-beta chains were sequenced unpaired, no chain pairing information was available. The immunoSEQ multiplex PCR assay was used to generate TCR libraries, with TCR-beta and/or TCR-alpha/delta assays applied to each sample. The amplified TCR libraries were sequenced using the Illumina high-throughput platform. The study's processing was this. Clustering and dimensionality reduction were performed using pairwise TCRdist distances among GMM-specific receptors from ex vivo sorted or in vitro expanded T cells. Sequence motifs, defined by gene usage and CDR3 content, were tested for enrichment in tetramer-positive compared with tetramer-negative populations. TCRdb re-hosts the immuneACCESS table, in-frame sequences only. Its copies lack some clones; in the studies checked, an unresolved V gene accounts for under half of them, and the cause for the rest is not known. From that table come the V and J calls and clone size; the DNA was used to work out D and trimming. The sample table holds 61,000 or so clones, of which 81% were seen once. The top ten clonotypes cover over 10% of the sample.

The sequenced sample was CD1b-GMM tetramer-negative cells sorted from PBMCs. The sample's cell subset or site, from its label and the paper: T cells not binding CD1B-GMM tetramer, sorted from same donor. This TCR was sampled from an adult woman with latent tuberculosis. The chain uses TRBV9 and TRBJ2-2, with TRBD2 identical over 8 junction bases. Here is the DNA: TGTGCCAGCAGCGTATCAGCGGGAGAGGGCACCGGGGAGCTGTTTTTT. Translated, it gives CASSVSAGEGTGELFF.